This TCR beta chain was sequenced during a study of somatic mutations in cytotoxic T cells in rheumatoid arthritis. Looking at the study overall: Among the T-cell populations stained with V beta antibodies, some were separated by flow sorting at nearly 100% purity, including V beta1+ cells whose TCRB was sequenced.

CD4+ and CD8+ cells were isolated by positive magnetic bead selection, with purity checked by flow cytometry. CDR3 length: 14 residues. Germline V lookup: CDR1 MNHEY, CDR2 SMNVEV (reference sequence). The V and J ends lost 3 bases and 4 bases, in that order; junction bases with no gene match: 4. Only in-frame clones appear in the TCRdb table, and some are missing; sequencing was by immunoSEQ multiplex PCR. The top ten hold around 7% of the sample, which has 20,000 or so clones, approximately 81% seen once. The source is a woman aged 40-49 years with rheumatoid arthritis. The chain has TRBV27 and TRBJ2-7; 9 nucleotides agree with TRBD2. Sequences were obtained from CD8+ T cells sorted from blood. CDR3 bases: TGTGCCAGCAGTTTGGCAGCGGGAGGTTACGAGCAGTACTTC. Encoded protein: CASSLAAGGYEQYF.